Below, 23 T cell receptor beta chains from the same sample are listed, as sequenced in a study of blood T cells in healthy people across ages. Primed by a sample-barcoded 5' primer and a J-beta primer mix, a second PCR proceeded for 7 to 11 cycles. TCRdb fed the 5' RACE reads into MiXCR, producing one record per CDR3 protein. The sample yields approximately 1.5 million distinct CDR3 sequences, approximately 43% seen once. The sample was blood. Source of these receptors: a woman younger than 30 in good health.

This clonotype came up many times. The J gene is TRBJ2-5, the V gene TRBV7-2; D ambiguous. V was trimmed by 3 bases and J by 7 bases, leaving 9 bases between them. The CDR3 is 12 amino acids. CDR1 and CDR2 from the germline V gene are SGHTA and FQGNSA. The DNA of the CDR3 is TGTGCCAGCAGCTTGCCAGGCCGGACCCAGTACTTC. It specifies CASSLPGRTQYF.

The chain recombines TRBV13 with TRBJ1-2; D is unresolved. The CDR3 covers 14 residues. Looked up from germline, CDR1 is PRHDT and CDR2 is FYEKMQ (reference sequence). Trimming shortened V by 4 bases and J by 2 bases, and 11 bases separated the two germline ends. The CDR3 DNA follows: TGTGCCAGCAGCTCTACCCTAATGAACTATGGCTACACCTTC. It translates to CASSSTLMNYGYTF.

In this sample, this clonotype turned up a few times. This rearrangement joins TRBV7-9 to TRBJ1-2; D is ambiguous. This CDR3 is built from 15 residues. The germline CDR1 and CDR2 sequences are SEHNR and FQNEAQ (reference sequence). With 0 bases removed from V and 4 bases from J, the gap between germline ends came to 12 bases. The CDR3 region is CASSLAAAPVYGYTF. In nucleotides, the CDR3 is TGTGCCAGCAGCTTAGCCGCCGCACCGGTCTATGGCTACACCTTC.

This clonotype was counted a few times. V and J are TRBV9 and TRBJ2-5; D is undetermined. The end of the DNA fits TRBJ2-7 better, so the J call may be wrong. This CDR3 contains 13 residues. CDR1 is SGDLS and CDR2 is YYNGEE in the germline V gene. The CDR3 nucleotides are TGTGCCAGCAGCCCCAACGACAATTACGAGCAGTACTTC. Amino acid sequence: CASSPNDNYEQYF.

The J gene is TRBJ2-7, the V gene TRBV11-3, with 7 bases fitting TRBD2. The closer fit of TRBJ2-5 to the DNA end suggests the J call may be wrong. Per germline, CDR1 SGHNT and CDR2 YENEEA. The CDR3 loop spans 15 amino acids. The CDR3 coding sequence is TGTGCCAGCAGCACCGGGACTACCCGTCAAGAGACCCAGTACTTC. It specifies CASSTGTTRQETQYF.

The CDR3 DNA reads TGTGCCAGCAGTTATAGAGGGGATTCGCCTGGCTACACCTTC. It translates to CASSYRGDSPGYTF. This rearrangement joins TRBV6-2 or TRBV6-3 to TRBJ1-2; tentative D call: TRBD1 (5 bases). The CDR3 loop spans 14 amino acids. Germline V lookup: CDR1 MNHEY, CDR2 SVGEGT. With 3 bases removed from V and 7 bases from J, the gap between germline ends came to 15 bases.

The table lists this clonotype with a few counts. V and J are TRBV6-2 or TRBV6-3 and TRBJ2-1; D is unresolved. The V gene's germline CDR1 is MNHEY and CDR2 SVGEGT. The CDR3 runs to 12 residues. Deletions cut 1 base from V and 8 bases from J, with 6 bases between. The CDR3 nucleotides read TGTGCCAGCAGTTACTACGCAGATGAGCAGTTCTTC. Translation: CASSYYADEQFF.

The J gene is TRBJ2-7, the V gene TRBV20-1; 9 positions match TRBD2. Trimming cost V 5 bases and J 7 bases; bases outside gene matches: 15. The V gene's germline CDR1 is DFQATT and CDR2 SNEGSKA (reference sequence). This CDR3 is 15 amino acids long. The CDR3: CSALGASGIYNEQYF. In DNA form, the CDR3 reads TGCAGTGCTCTCGGGGCTAGCGGGATATACAATGAGCAGTACTTC.

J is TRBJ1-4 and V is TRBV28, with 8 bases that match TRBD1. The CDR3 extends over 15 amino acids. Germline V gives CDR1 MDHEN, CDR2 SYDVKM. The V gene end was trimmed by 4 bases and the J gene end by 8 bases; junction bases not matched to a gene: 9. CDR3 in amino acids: CASSSAGTGGEKLFF. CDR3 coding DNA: TGTGCCAGCAGTTCCGCCGGGACAGGAGGAGAAAAACTGTTTTTT.

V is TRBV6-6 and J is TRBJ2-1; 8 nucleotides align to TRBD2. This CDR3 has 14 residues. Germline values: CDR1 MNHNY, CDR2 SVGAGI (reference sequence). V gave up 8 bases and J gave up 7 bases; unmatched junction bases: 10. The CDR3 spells CASAPPGGVNEQFF. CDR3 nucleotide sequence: TGTGCCAGCGCTCCTCCGGGGGGGGTAAATGAGCAGTTCTTC.

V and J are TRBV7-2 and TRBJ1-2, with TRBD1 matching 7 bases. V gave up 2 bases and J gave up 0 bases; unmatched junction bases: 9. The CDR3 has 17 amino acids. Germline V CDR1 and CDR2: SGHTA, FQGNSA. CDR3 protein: CASSLRGTASANYGYTF. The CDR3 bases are TGTGCCAGCAGCTTAAGAGGGACAGCGTCGGCTAACTATGGCTACACCTTC. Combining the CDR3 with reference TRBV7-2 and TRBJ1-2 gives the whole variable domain GAGVSQSPSNKVTEKGKDVELRCDPISGHTALYWYRQSLGQGLEFLIYFQGNSAPDKSGLPSDRFSAERTGGSVSTLTIQRTQQEDSAVYLCASSLRGTASANYGYTFGSGTRLTVV.

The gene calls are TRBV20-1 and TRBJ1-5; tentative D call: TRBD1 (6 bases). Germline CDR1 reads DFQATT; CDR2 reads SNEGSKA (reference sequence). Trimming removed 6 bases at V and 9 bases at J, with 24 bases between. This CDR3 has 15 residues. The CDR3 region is CSANVPGTRSMPQHF. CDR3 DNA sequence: TGCAGTGCCAACGTCCCCGGGACACGGTCGATGCCCCAGCATTTT.

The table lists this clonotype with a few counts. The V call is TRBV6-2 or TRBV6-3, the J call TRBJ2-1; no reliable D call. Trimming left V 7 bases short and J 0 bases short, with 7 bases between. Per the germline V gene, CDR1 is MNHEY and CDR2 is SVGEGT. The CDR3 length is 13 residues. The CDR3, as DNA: TGTGCCAGCAAATTAGGCTCCTACAATGAGCAGTTCTTC. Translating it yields CASKLGSYNEQFF.

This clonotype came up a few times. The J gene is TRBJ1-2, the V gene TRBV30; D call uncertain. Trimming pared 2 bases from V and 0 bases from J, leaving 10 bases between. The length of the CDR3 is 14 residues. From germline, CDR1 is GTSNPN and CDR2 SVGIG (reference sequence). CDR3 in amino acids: CAWSLGGPNYGYTF. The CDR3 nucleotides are TGTGCCTGGAGTCTGGGAGGGCCTAACTATGGCTACACCTTC.

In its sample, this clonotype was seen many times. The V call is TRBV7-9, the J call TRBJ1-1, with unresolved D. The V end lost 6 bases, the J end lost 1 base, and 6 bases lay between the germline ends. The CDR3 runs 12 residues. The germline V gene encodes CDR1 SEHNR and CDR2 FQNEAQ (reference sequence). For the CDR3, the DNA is TGTGCCAGCAGTTTCGGGAACACTGAAGCTTTCTTT. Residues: CASSFGNTEAFF.

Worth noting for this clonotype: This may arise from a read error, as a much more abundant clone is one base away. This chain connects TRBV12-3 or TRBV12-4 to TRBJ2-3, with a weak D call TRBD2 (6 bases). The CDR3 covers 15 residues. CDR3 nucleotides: TGTGTCAGCAGTTTCAAAGGGACTAGCACAGATACGCAGTATTTT. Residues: CVSSFKGTSTDTQYF.

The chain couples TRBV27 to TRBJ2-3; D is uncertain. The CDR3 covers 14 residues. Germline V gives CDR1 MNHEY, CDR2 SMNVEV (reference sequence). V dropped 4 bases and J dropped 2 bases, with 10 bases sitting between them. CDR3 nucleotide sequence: TGTGCCAGCAGTTACCCGACATTCACAGATACGCAGTATTTT. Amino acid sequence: CASSYPTFTDTQYF.

CDR3: CASSPRTGTNTEAFF. Here the CDR3 DNA reads TGTGCCAGCAGTCCGCGGACAGGGACGAACACTGAAGCTTTCTTT. The chain combines TRBV12-3 or TRBV12-4 with TRBJ1-1; 8 bases match TRBD1. The CDR3 length is 15 residues. J lost 1 base, V lost 5 bases, and 6 bases had no gene match.

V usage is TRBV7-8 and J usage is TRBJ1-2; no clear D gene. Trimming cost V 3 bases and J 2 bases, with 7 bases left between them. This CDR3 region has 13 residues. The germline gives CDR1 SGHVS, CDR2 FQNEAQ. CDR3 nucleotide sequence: TGTGCCAGCAGCTTTGCTACCAACTATGGCTACACCTTC. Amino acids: CASSFATNYGYTF.

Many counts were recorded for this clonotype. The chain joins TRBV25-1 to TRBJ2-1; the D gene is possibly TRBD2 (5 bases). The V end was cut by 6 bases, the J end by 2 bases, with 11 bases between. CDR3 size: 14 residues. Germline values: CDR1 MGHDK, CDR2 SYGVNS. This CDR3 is CASSRGSPYNEQFF. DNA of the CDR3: TGTGCCAGCAGCCGAGGGTCCCCCTACAATGAGCAGTTCTTC.

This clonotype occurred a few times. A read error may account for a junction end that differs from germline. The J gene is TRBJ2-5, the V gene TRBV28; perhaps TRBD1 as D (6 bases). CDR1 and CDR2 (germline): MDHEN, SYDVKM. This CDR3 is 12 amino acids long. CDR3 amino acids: CARSSGEETQYF. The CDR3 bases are TGTGCCAGAAGTTCAGGGGAAGAGACCCAGTACTTC.

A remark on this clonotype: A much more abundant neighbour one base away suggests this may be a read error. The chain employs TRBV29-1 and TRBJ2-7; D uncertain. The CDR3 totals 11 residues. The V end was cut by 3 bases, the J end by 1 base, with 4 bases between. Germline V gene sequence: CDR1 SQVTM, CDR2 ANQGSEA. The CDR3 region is CSVDQSYEQYF. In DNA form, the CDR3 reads TGCAGCGTTGACCAATCCTACGAGCAGTACTTC.

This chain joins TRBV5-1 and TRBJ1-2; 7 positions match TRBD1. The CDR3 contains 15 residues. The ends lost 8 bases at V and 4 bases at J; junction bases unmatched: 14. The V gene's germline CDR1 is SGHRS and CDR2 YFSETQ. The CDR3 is CARTGTISESYGYTF. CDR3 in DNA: TGCGCCAGGACAGGGACGATTTCGGAGTCCTATGGCTACACCTTC.